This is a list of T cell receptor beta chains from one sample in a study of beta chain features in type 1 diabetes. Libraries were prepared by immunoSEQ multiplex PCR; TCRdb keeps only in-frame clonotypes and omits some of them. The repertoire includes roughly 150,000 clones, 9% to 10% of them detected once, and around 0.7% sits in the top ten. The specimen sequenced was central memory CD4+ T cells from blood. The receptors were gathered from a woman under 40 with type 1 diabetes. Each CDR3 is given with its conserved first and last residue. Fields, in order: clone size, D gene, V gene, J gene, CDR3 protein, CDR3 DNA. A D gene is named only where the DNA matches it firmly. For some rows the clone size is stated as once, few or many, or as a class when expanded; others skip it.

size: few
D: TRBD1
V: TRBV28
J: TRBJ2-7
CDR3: CASITGTDRYEQYF
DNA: TGTGCCAGCATTACCGGGACAGACCGCTACGAGCAGTACTTC

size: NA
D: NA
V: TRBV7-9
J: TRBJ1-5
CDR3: CASSLQFDQPQHF
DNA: TGTGCCAGCAGCTTACAATTTGATCAGCCCCAGCATTTT

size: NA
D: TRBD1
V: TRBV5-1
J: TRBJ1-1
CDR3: CASSQFGTGEIEAFF
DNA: TGCGCCAGCAGCCAGTTCGGGACAGGAGAAATTGAAGCTTTCTTT

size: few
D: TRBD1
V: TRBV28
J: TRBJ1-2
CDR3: CASTLGGEVYGYTF
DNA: TGTGCCAGCACCTTAGGGGGCGAGGTCTATGGCTACACCTTC

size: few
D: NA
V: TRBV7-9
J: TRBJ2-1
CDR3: CASSLVGVSYNEQFF
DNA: TGTGCCAGCAGCTTAGTGGGAGTGTCCTACAATGAGCAGTTCTTC

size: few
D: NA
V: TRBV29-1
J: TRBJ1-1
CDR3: CSADGGTEAFF
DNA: TGCAGCGCCGACGGGGGCACTGAAGCTTTCTTT

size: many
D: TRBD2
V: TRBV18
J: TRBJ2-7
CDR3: CASSSGGEGYEQYF
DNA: TGTGCCAGCTCATCGGGGGGAGAGGGATACGAGCAGTACTTC

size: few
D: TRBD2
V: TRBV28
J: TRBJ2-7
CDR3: CASSTPILAGYEQYF
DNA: TGTGCCAGCAGTACACCCATACTAGCGGGCTACGAGCAGTACTTC

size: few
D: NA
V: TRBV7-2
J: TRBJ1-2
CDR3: CASSSTSLSYRYTF
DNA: TGTGCCAGCAGCTCGACTTCACTTAGCTATCGCTACACCTTC

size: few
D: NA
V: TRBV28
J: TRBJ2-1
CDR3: CASSRRDNEQFF
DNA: TGTGCCAGCAGTCGACGGGACAATGAGCAGTTCTTC

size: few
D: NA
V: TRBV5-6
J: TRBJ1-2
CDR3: CASSLGGGTGYTF
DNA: TGTGCCAGCAGCTTGGGGGGCGGTACTGGCTACACCTTC

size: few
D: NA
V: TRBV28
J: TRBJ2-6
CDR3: CASSSWGLAGANVLTF
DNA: TGTGCCAGCAGTTCCTGGGGACTGGCTGGGGCCAACGTCCTGACTTTC

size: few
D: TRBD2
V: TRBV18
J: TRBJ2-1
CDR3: CASSPQPLAGGHNEQFF
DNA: TGTGCCAGCTCACCCCAGCCGCTAGCGGGAGGCCACAATGAGCAGTTCTTC

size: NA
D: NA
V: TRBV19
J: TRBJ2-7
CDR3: CASSIRGYEQYF
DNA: TGTGCCAGTAGTATACGGGGCTACGAGCAGTACTTC

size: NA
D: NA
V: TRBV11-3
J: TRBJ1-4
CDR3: CASSLFSEKLFF
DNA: TGTGCCAGCAGCTTATTCTCTGAAAAACTGTTTTTT

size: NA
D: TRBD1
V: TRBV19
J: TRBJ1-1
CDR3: CASRWGDSYTEAFF
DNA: TGTGCCAGTAGATGGGGGGACAGCTACACTGAAGCTTTCTTT